This T cell receptor beta chain was captured by sequencing in a study of T-cell memory formation after mild COVID-19 (dated by TCRdb to about 2021). Broadly, across the study: Most TCR sequence clusters were specific to one of the two donors. Longitudinal TCRalpha and TCRbeta repertoire sequencing tracked T-cell clones expanding and contracting after mild COVID-19 in two donors. The cohort comprised two young, previously healthy adult volunteers, one female and one male.

Ficoll-Paque density gradient centrifugation was used to isolate PBMCs. Instrument on record: Illumina NovaSeq 6000. TCRalpha and TCRbeta cDNA libraries were built by 5'RACE with constant-segment primers, adding sample barcodes and unique molecular identifiers. RNA was extracted from every sample with Trizol reagent. Libraries were amplified in two PCR steps, with a second sample barcode and Illumina TruSeq adapters added in the second step. The libraries were sequenced on an Illumina NovaSeq using 2 x 150 bp paired-end reads. On the study's bioinformatics: The reads were demultiplexed and collapsed into UMI-guided consensus sequences using migec v1.2.7. Using mixcr v2.1.11, UMI consensuses were aligned to TRA and TRB V and J templates and then assembled into clonotypes. A clonotype was counted as expanded or contracted only if both edgeR and NoisET called the change significant, with noise models trained on biological replicates. edgeR calls used a false discovery rate-adjusted p below 0.01 and a log2 fold-change threshold of 1. As an exploratory analysis of dynamics, PCA with hierarchical clustering was applied to max-normalized trajectories of the 1000 most abundant clonotypes. The CD4 or CD8 phenotype of responding clones was assigned using the separately sequenced CD4+ and CD8+ repertoires. The public sequencing data were trimmed at Q25 with fastp and processed into clonotypes with MiXCR by TCRdb, which kept only in-frame beta chains. Records with the same CDR3 protein are collapsed into one entry carrying the most frequent genes and DNA. Here the V and J calls rest on TCRdb's processing, not on the authors' analysis. This sample holds about 180,000 distinct CDR3 sequences; around 15% were observed only once. The ten largest account for 2% to 2.5% of the sample.

Summary of the overall study and its limitations: Some responding clones were detected in pre-infection memory, suggesting pre-existing cross-reactive memory T cells joined the SARS-CoV-2 response. Contracting CD4+ clones were located mainly in the CM and EM memory subsets, whereas CD8+ clones were found to be enriched in EMRA. SARS-CoV-2 specificity of the second-wave clones peaking on day 37 was not confirmed. The study included only a couple of mild cases, and larger cohorts that include severe cases with pre-infection samples were judged to be necessary. Clones contracting from day 15 to 85 had balanced CD4/CD8 phenotypes, while a second wave expanding from day 15 to 37 was biased towards CD4+.

CDR1 and CDR2 (MRHNA, SNTAGT) derive from the germline V gene. Trimming at the junction amounts to 3 bases on V and 7 bases on J, and the germline ends lie 16 bases apart. The CDR3 contains 15 residues, cysteine and phenylalanine counted. Just CDR3 DNA is preserved here, 45 bases in frame from base 1. This clonotype was found a few times. What this receptor recognizes is not known. Base quality data are lacking; no much larger clone is found one base away. The rearrangement joined TRBV6-4 to TRBJ2-1, with the D call tentatively TRBD1 or TRBD2, each fitting 5 bases. The TCR originated in an adult woman who had mild COVID-19 (a few samples of this study predate the infection). The sample titles of this study are shuffled in the database, so cell type and time point are left out; the donor was told from shared clones. Sequencing was done on a sample of PBMCs or a T cell subset sorted from them (not recorded which). The sequenced DNA is TGTGCCAGCAGTGAGACCGGGACCAGGAGGAATGAGCAGTTCTTC. Translation gives CASSETGTRRNEQFF.